Following are 14 T cell receptor beta chains from one sample sequenced in a study of OX40 agonist ivuxolimab in advanced cancers. Generated by immunoSEQ multiplex PCR, the TCRdb table keeps only in-frame clones and is missing some. Counted here are more than 70,000 clones, under 95% occurring once; the ten biggest clones make up approximately 15%. The sample consisted of CD4+ or CD8+ T cells sorted from blood, taken in a trial of the OX40 agonist ivuxolimab. The source of these receptors is an adult with an advanced solid tumor such as melanoma, head and neck, liver or kidney cancer.

The chain recombines TRBV28 with TRBJ2-7; 7 nucleotides agree with TRBD1. J lost 7 bases, V lost 5 bases, and 8 bases had no gene match. Germline CDR1 MDHEN, CDR2 SYDVKM. The CDR3 runs 13 residues. CDR3 in DNA: TGTGCCAGCAGTCGGGACAGCCCCTGGGAGCAGTACTTC. Its protein is CASSRDSPWEQYF.

This clone was recorded once. This sequence joins TRBV7-8 and TRBJ2-1, with a tentative D call TRBD2 (6 bases). Germline values: CDR1 SGHVS, CDR2 FQNEAQ. The CDR3 totals 17 residues. Trimming shortened V by 5 bases and J by 0 bases, and 17 bases separated the two germline ends. CDR3 DNA: TGTGCCAGCAGCCCCCCCCGGGGAGGATACTCCTACAATGAGCAGTTCTTC. Translated, it gives CASSPPRGGYSYNEQFF.

The rearrangement uses TRBV12-5 and TRBJ1-1, with 7 bases fitting TRBD1. CDR3 length: 14 residues. The germline V gene encodes CDR1 LGHNT and CDR2 FRNRAP. J was trimmed by 4 bases and V by 6 bases; bases with no gene match: 8. This CDR3 is CASGETGSPTEAFF. The CDR3 nucleotides read TGTGCTAGTGGCGAGACAGGGTCCCCCACTGAAGCTTTCTTT. Drawing the rest from reference TRBV12-5 and TRBJ1-1, the complete variable domain is DARVTQTPRHKVTEMGQEVTMRCQPILGHNTVFWYRQTMMQGLELLAYFRNRAPLDDSGMPKDRFSAEMPDATLATLKIQPSEPRDSAVYFCASGETGSPTEAFFGQGTRLTVV.

This sequence joins TRBV27 and TRBJ2-5; D remains unclear. This CDR3 has 12 amino acids. The V gene lost 2 bases and the J gene lost 5 bases, with 6 bases spanning the gap. Germline values: CDR1 MNHEY, CDR2 SMNVEV (reference sequence). The CDR3 protein is CASSLPGETQYF. CDR3 nucleotides: TGTGCCAGCAGTTTACCTGGGGAGACCCAGTACTTC.

CDR3 bases: TGTGCCAGCAGAGATCTGGGGGCTGCCGACGAGCAGTACTTC. Protein: CASRDLGAADEQYF. V is TRBV28 and J is TRBJ2-7; TRBD1 is a possible D gene (6 bases). The CDR3 runs to 14 residues. CDR1 is MDHEN, CDR2 SYDVKM, per germline. The V end lost 6 bases, the J end lost 5 bases, and 17 bases lay between the germline ends.

The chain links TRBV7-9 to TRBJ1-1; D not resolved. Trimming took 5 bases from V and 3 from J, leaving 10 bases between them. The germline V gene has CDR1 SEHNR and CDR2 FQNEAQ (reference sequence). The CDR3 runs 13 residues. The CDR3, as DNA: TGTGCCAGCAGCCCGGGGAGCGACACTGAAGCTTTCTTT. It yields the protein CASSPGSDTEAFF. The whole variable domain, remainder taken from reference TRBV7-9 and TRBJ1-1, is DTGVSQNPRHKITKRGQNVTFRCDPISEHNRLYWYRQTLGQGPEFLTYFQNEAQLEKSRLLSDRFSAERPKGSFSTLEIQRTEQGDSAMYLCASSPGSDTEAFFGQGTRLTVV.

The DNA for the CDR3 is TGCGCCAGCAGCCAAGAAGAGCGGGAGGGCCGGTGGACAGATACGCAGTATTTT. Protein: CASSQEEREGRWTDTQYF. The chain uses TRBV4-3 and TRBJ2-3, with 10 bases that match TRBD2. V shed 0 bases and J 3 bases; nucleotides not matched to a gene: 9. Germline CDR1 is LGHNA and CDR2 is YSLEER. The CDR3 runs 18 residues.

The chain is built from TRBV29-1 and TRBJ2-1; 8 positions agree with TRBD2. V lost 7 bases, J lost 2 bases, and 7 bases stayed unmatched. The CDR3 loop spans 14 amino acids. Per the germline V gene, CDR1 is SQVTM and CDR2 is ANQGSEA. The CDR3 sequence is CSAFGGATYNEQFF. The CDR3 coding sequence is TGCAGCGCGTTCGGGGGGGCCACCTACAATGAGCAGTTCTTC.

The V gene is TRBV9, the J gene TRBJ2-7, with a tentative D call TRBD2 (6 bases). The V end was cut by 0 bases, the J end by 6 bases, with 13 bases between. The CDR3 spans 14 residues. The germline V gene has CDR1 SGDLS and CDR2 YYNGEE. CDR3 amino acids: CASSVGRGEAEQYF. CDR3 nucleotide sequence: TGTGCCAGCAGCGTAGGGAGAGGGGAGGCCGAGCAGTACTTC.

The rearrangement links TRBV27 to TRBJ1-5; the D is unclear. The CDR3 spans 13 residues. V was cut by 3 bases and J by 4 bases, with 7 bases left in between. Germline V gives CDR1 MNHEY, CDR2 SMNVEV (reference sequence). CDR3 DNA: TGTGCCAGCAGTTTGCAGGCGAATCAGCCCCAGCATTTT. It specifies CASSLQANQPQHF.

The gene calls are TRBV7-6 and TRBJ2-7; no firm D call. Trimming stripped 1 base from V and 7 bases from J, with 8 bases between. This CDR3 comprises 12 residues. The V gene's germline CDR1 is SGHVS and CDR2 FNYEAQ. CDR3 protein: CASSLGQPEQYF. The CDR3 DNA reads as TGTGCCAGCAGCTTAGGTCAACCAGAGCAGTACTTC. The variable domain in full, with the rest retrieved from reference TRBV7-6 and TRBJ2-7, is GAGVSQSPRYKVTKRGQDVALRCDPISGHVSLYWYRQALGQGPEFLTYFNYEAQQDKSGLPNDRFSAERPEGSISTLTIQRTEQRDSAMYRCASSLGQPEQYFGPGTRLTVT.

This chain uses TRBV11-1 with TRBJ1-1, with 9 bases identical to TRBD1. Germline V CDR1 and CDR2: SGHAT, FQDESV (reference sequence). The junction had 2 bases not matched to a gene; V was cut back by 0 bases and J by 6 bases. The CDR3 is made up of 14 amino acids. CDR3 region: CASSLAGTGSEAFF. CDR3 bases: TGTGCCAGCAGCTTAGCTGGGACAGGGTCTGAAGCTTTCTTT.

This chain joins TRBV9 and TRBJ1-2; 10 positions agree with TRBD1. Trimming took 2 bases from V and 0 from J; bases not matched to a gene: 1. CDR3 length: 15 amino acids. The germline V gene has CDR1 SGDLS and CDR2 YYNGEE. CDR3: CASSVGQGANYGYTF. CDR3 nucleotides: TGTGCCAGCAGCGTCGGACAGGGGGCTAACTATGGCTACACCTTC.

The chain carries TRBV4-1 and TRBJ2-7; 13 bases match TRBD2. Per the germline V gene, CDR1 is MGHRA and CDR2 is YSYEKL. The CDR3 length is 19 residues. Trimming took 1 base from V and 2 from J; bases not matched to a gene: 11. The CDR3 region is CASSQVSTTSGGATYEQYF. The CDR3 bases are TGCGCCAGCAGCCAAGTATCCACTACTAGCGGGGGGGCCACCTACGAGCAGTACTTC.